This entry concerns a single T cell receptor beta chain. Which antigen it targets is not known. Per-base qualities were not stored, and no clone one base away is much larger. This entry belongs to a study of CD8 T cells in Susac syndrome (dated by TCRdb to the late 2010s). About the full investigation: Repertoire sequencing was used to test whether CD8+ T cell activation and differentiation in Susac syndrome was antigen driven.

CDR1 and CDR2, looked up from the germline V gene, are SGHTS and YDEGEE. The CDR3 has 14 amino acids, counting the end cysteine and phenylalanine. Solely the CDR3 DNA is kept, with 42 bases framed from the first base. V and J are truncated by 1 base and 7 bases respectively, leaving an intervening sequence of 15 bases. Paper-wide results and their limitations: The number of individuals in the TCR sequencing and HLA analysis was acknowledged as relatively small.

RNA was extracted with the RNeasy kit and roughly 0.5 to 1 ug was reverse transcribed using random hexamers. The immunoSEQ multiplex PCR assay, covering 54 Vbeta and 13 Jbeta segments, was used to amplify TCR beta CDR3 regions. Bias from PCR amplification was corrected by using a synthetic template baseline for primer optimization and for computational correction. Per the original workflow: Reads were annotated to V, D and J genes according to IMGT and were analyzed with immunoSEQ Analyzer, with only productive sequences retained. To calculate clonality, Shannon entropy was normalized by log2 of the number of productive unique sequences and then subtracted from one. For each patient and control, public and private clones were evaluated within the 100 most prevalent clones. A clone was defined as Susac-specific if it was absent from the healthy and MS cohorts, from some 1,100 published viral clones and from other ImmuneACCESS disease sequences. TCRdb trimmed public reads at Q25 via fastp, called clones via MiXCR and kept in-frame beta chains. Rows with a matching CDR3 protein are joined into one entry that keeps the most common DNA and genes. The authors' filters were not applied to this entry. The table for this sample lists 300,000 to 350,000 distinct CDR3 sequences; about 91% of them were counted only once. Approximately 0.065% of the sample comes from the top ten.

High-throughput TCR beta sequencing profiled peripheral blood CD8+ and CD4+ T cells from healthy donors, Susac syndrome patients and multiple sclerosis patients. The multiple sclerosis controls were treatment-naive patients who had stable or active relapsing-remitting disease and met the revised McDonald criteria. CD8+ TEMRA cells were enriched by FACS, while bulk CD8+ and CD4+ T cells were purified by magnetic negative isolation. Blood was collected in EDTA tubes and processed within 24 hours, with PBMCs isolated through density gradient centrifugation. PBMCs intended for TCR sequencing were frozen in liquid nitrogen and were later thawed in a 37 degrees C water bath. Purity of sorted or isolated CD4+, CD8+ and CD8+ TEMRA cells was at least 90%.

Sequencing was carried out using CD4+ T cells from PBMCs. In this chain, TRBV5-8 is recombined with TRBJ2-7; the D segment may tentatively be TRBD1 or TRBD2, each giving 6 matched bases. This receptor was taken from a human donor with multiple sclerosis. The DNA reads TGTGCCAGCAGCTTGCTACTAGCCAGGGGAGAGCAGTACTTC. It translates to CASSLLLARGEQYF.